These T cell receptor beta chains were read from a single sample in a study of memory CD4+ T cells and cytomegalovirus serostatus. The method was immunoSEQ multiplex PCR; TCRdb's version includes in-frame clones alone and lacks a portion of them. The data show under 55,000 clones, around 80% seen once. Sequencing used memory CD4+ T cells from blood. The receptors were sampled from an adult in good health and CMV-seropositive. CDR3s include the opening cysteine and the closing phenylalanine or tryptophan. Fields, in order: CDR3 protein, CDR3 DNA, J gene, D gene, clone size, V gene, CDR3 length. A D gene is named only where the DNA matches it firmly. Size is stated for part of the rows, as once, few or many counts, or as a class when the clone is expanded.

CDR3aa: CASSPTANLYGYTF
CDR3nt: TGTGCCAGCAGTCCGACCGCCAATCTCTATGGCTACACCTTC
j_gene: TRBJ1-2
d_gene: .
abundance: few
v_gene: TRBV27
len: 14

CDR3aa: CASSPTPEQGYTF
CDR3nt: TGTGCCAGCAGCCCGACCCCGGAACAGGGCTACACCTTC
j_gene: TRBJ1-2
d_gene: .
abundance: .
v_gene: TRBV7-2
len: 13

CDR3aa: CASSQVGTRNTEAFF
CDR3nt: TGCGCCAGCAGCCAAGTAGGTACCCGGAACACTGAAGCTTTCTTT
j_gene: TRBJ1-1
d_gene: .
abundance: .
v_gene: TRBV4-1
len: 15

CDR3aa: CASSSFYGITEAFF
CDR3nt: TGTGCCAGCAGCTCTTTTTACGGAATTACTGAAGCTTTCTTT
j_gene: TRBJ1-1
d_gene: .
abundance: .
v_gene: TRBV5-5
len: 14

CDR3aa: CASSVAPVSQDTNYGYTF
CDR3nt: TGTGCCAGCAGCGTAGCTCCTGTCAGCCAAGACACTAACTATGGCTACACCTTC
j_gene: TRBJ1-2
d_gene: .
abundance: .
v_gene: TRBV9
len: 18

CDR3aa: CASSTEVAGLRNEQFF
CDR3nt: TGTGCCAGCAGCACGGAAGTAGCGGGACTAAGGAATGAGCAGTTCTTC
j_gene: TRBJ2-1
d_gene: TRBD2
abundance: .
v_gene: TRBV7-9
len: 16

CDR3aa: CASSSPNQPQHF
CDR3nt: TGTGCCAGCAGCTCCCCCAATCAGCCCCAGCATTTT
j_gene: TRBJ1-5
d_gene: .
abundance: .
v_gene: TRBV5-4
len: 12

CDR3aa: CASSPQWRDRDLETQYF
CDR3nt: TGTGCCAGCAGCCCCCAATGGCGGGACAGGGATTTGGAGACCCAGTACTTC
j_gene: TRBJ2-5
d_gene: TRBD1
abundance: .
v_gene: TRBV11-2
len: 17

CDR3aa: CASSFRRHPDREETQYF
CDR3nt: TGTGCCAGCAGCTTTAGAAGGCATCCGGACCGAGAAGAGACCCAGTACTTC
j_gene: TRBJ2-5
d_gene: .
abundance: .
v_gene: TRBV7-2
len: 17

CDR3aa: CASRSGFGGAFF
CDR3nt: TGTGCCAGCAGATCAGGCTTCGGGGGGGCTTTCTTT
j_gene: TRBJ1-1
d_gene: .
abundance: .
v_gene: TRBV6-1
len: 12

CDR3aa: CASSQEGGGFENTGELFF
CDR3nt: TGCGCCAGCAGCCAAGAGGGGGGCGGCTTTGAGAACACCGGGGAGCTGTTTTTT
j_gene: TRBJ2-2
d_gene: .
abundance: .
v_gene: TRBV4-3
len: 18

CDR3aa: CASSTTAGRAFF
CDR3nt: TGTGCCAGCAGCACGACTGCGGGGAGAGCTTTCTTT
j_gene: TRBJ1-1
d_gene: .
abundance: few
v_gene: TRBV5-8
len: 12

CDR3aa: CASSQDGRVETQYF
CDR3nt: TGTGCCAGCAGCCAAGATGGAAGGGTAGAGACCCAGTACTTC
j_gene: TRBJ2-5
d_gene: .
abundance: .
v_gene: TRBV4-2
len: 14

CDR3aa: CASRRTSGGANEQFF
CDR3nt: TGTGCCAGCAGAAGGACTAGCGGGGGGGCCAATGAGCAGTTCTTC
j_gene: TRBJ2-1
d_gene: TRBD2
abundance: .
v_gene: TRBV6-6
len: 15

CDR3aa: CASIAGLHTEAFF
CDR3nt: TGTGCCAGCATCGCTGGGTTGCACACTGAAGCTTTCTTT
j_gene: TRBJ1-1
d_gene: .
abundance: .
v_gene: TRBV2
len: 13

CDR3aa: CASSQGDIRRRWTEAFF
CDR3nt: TGTGCCAGCAGCCAAGGGGATATACGGAGGAGGTGGACTGAAGCTTTCTTT
j_gene: TRBJ1-1
d_gene: .
abundance: .
v_gene: TRBV4-2
len: 17